This TCR beta chain was obtained from a study of blood T cell repertoires in COVID-19. Study information: The origin of the acute and convalescent COVID-19 samples was the United States, Italy and Spain.

CDR1 is MDHEN and CDR2 is SYDVKM in the germline V gene. This CDR3 region has 18 residues. Losses at the gene ends were 4 bases for V and 0 bases for J; bases not matched to a gene: 8. In the source study's methods: By means of reference gene primer amplification, nucleated cell counts were estimated. TCRdb's copy holds only in-frame clones and misses some; the assay was immunoSEQ multiplex PCR. V, J and clone size derive from that table, while D and trimming were established from the DNA sequence. The table records tens of thousands of clones, over 90% of them present only once. This receptor was taken from a man aged 60 to 69 with acute or convalescent COVID-19. This chain links TRBV28 with TRBJ1-5, with 11 bases that match TRBD1. Sequenced input: peripheral blood. This CDR3 reads CASSSRDRGFYSNQPQHF. The CDR3 DNA is TGTGCCAGCAGTTCCCGGGACAGGGGGTTCTATAGCAATCAGCCCCAGCATTTT.